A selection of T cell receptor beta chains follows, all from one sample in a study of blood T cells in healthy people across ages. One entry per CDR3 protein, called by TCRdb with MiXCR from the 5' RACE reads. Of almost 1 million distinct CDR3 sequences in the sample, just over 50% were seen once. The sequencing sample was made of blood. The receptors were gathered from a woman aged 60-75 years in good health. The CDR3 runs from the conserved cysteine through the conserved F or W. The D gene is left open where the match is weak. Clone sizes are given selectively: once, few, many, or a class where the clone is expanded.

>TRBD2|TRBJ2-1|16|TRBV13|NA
CASSLRPSGKLNEQFF
TGTGCCAGCAGCCTAAGGCCTAGCGGGAAACTGAATGAGCAGTTCTTC
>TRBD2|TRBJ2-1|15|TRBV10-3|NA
CAISESAGFYNEQFF
TGTGCCATCAGTGAGTCAGCGGGATTCTACAATGAGCAGTTCTTC
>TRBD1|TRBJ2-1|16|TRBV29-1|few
CSVEGFLGQGADEQFF
TGCAGCGTTGAGGGGTTCTTGGGACAGGGGGCGGATGAGCAGTTCTTC
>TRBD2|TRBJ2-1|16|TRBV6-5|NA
CASSYGASGRNNEQFF
TGTGCCAGCAGTTACGGGGCTAGCGGGAGGAATAATGAGCAGTTCTTC
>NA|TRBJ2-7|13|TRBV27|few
CASSPHLSYEQYF
TGTGCCAGCAGTCCCCATCTCTCCTACGAGCAGTACTTC
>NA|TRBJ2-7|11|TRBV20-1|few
CSAKEVYEQYF
TGCAGTGCAAAGGAGGTCTACGAGCAGTACTTC
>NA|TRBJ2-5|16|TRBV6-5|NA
CASSYSRSRGQETQYF
TGTGCCAGCAGTTACTCACGATCCAGGGGCCAAGAGACCCAGTACTTC
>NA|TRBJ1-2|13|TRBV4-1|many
CASSQDWLGGYTF
TGCGCCAGCAGCCAAGATTGGCTGGGGGGCTACACCTTC
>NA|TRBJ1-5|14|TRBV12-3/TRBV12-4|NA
CASSSTYSNQPQHF
TGTGCCAGCAGTTCCACCTATAGCAATCAGCCCCAGCATTTT
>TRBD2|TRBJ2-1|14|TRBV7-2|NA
CASSLELAGNEQFF
TGTGCCAGCAGCTTAGAACTAGCGGGGAATGAGCAGTTCTTC
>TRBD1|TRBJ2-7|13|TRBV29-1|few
CSVHGQASYEQYF
TGCAGCGTTCATGGACAGGCCTCCTACGAGCAGTACTTC
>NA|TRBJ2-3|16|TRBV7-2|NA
CASNPALARRTDTQYF
TGTGCCAGCAACCCCGCGCTAGCGCGCCGCACAGATACGCAGTATTTT
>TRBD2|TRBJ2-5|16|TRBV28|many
CASSLSLAGASETQYF
TGTGCCAGCAGTTTATCCCTAGCGGGAGCTTCGGAGACCCAGTACTTC
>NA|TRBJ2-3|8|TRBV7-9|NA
CASTLQYF
TGTGCCAGCACCTTGCAGTATTTT
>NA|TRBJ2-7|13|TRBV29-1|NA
CSVDLEDTGEQYF
TGCAGCGTTGATTTGGAGGACACCGGCGAGCAGTACTTC
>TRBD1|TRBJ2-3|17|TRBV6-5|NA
CASSYSRTGISTDTQYF
TGTGCCAGCAGTTACTCGAGGACAGGGATTAGCACAGATACGCAGTATTTT
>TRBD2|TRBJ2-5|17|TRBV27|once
CASSPVAGGPGNNEQYF
TGTGCCAGCAGTCCAGTAGCGGGAGGGCCGGGAAACAATGAGCAGTACTTC
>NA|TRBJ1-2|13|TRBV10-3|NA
CAIRSSANYGYTF
TGTGCCATCAGGTCTAGTGCCAACTATGGCTACACCTTC
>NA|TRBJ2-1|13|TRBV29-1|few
CSVGRTGPIEQFF
TGCAGCGTCGGGAGGACAGGCCCCATTGAGCAGTTCTTC
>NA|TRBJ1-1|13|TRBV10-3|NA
CAIRNGGVDRAFF
TGTGCCATCAGAAATGGAGGCGTCGACAGAGCTTTCTTT
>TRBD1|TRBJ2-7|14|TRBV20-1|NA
CSVWAGQGAHEQYF
TGCAGCGTCTGGGCGGGACAGGGGGCCCACGAGCAGTACTTC
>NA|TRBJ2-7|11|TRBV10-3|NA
CAIGDWYEQYF
TGTGCCATCGGGGACTGGTACGAGCAGTACTTC
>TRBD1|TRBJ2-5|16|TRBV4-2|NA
CASSQVDGTGEETQYF
TGTGCCAGCAGCCAAGTTGACGGGACAGGGGAAGAGACCCAGTACTTC